Listed here is a single T cell receptor beta chain. Its antigen is still unknown. Base qualities are not at hand, and no much larger clone is one base apart. The data stem from a study of T-cell reconstitution after alpha-beta-depleted transplantation in children (dated by TCRdb to 2016 to 2017). Regarding the complete study: Using TCR repertoire profiling, the study quantitatively followed how T-cell immune reconstitution unfolded in children after TCRalphabeta/CD19-depleted allogeneic hematopoietic cell transplantation.

Per the germline V gene (reference sequence), DFQATT is the CDR1 and SNEGSKA is the CDR2. The germline ends are 3 bases apart after V is trimmed by 3 bases and J by 4 bases. From the cysteine up to the phenylalanine, the CDR3 has a length of 10 residues. The DNA shown is the 30-base CDR3, in frame from base 1. The library was prepared using PCR. TCRdb lists the instrument as Illumina HiSeq 2500. TCR library preparation used molecular barcoding, with unique molecular identifiers applied to normalize quantification of the TCRbeta repertoire. Using fastp trimming at Q25 and MiXCR clonotype assembly, TCRdb reanalyzed the public sequencing data and kept in-frame beta chains. Each entry is one CDR3 protein sequence, shown with its most common DNA and genes. The sample yields 450,000 to 600,000 distinct CDR3 sequences; roughly 33% were counted once. The ten top clones hold roughly 2.5% of the sample.

The sequence joins TRBV20-1 to TRBJ1-1; the D gene is unclear. This sequence was found in a human donor who donated a stem cell graft to a child with aplastic anemia. The material was PBMCs from the stem cell graft donor, obtained from the stem cell graft. The DNA sequence reads TGCAGTGCTAGGTTCACTGAAGCTTTCTTT. Translated, it gives CSARFTEAFF.